The clone carrying this T cell receptor beta chain was seen more than once but under ten times. MiXCR was run by TCRdb on the 5' RACE reads, yielding one entry per CDR3 protein. The sample contains some 83,000 distinct CDR3 sequences, about 20% of which appear only once. These data originate in a study of spatial heterogeneity in lung cancer. Time point denoted: sample taken at primary tumor resection. From tumor, nontumor lung or frozen PBMC, whole RNA was taken unsorted for sequencing. More than 70 TRACERx patients with early, untreated non-small cell lung cancer donated samples. Per germline, CDR1 SGHAT and CDR2 FQNNGV. The CDR3 length is 14 residues. V dropped 6 bases and J dropped 1 base, with 10 bases sitting between them.

Here the sequenced sample was PBMCs, taken at surgery. This receptor was obtained from a male donor with early-stage non-small cell lung cancer. V is TRBV11-2 and J is TRBJ2-1; D is possibly TRBD1 (5 bases). Here the CDR3 DNA reads TGTGCCAGCAGGGGTGGGGCATCCTACAATGAGCAGTTCTTC. It yields the protein CASRGGASYNEQFF.